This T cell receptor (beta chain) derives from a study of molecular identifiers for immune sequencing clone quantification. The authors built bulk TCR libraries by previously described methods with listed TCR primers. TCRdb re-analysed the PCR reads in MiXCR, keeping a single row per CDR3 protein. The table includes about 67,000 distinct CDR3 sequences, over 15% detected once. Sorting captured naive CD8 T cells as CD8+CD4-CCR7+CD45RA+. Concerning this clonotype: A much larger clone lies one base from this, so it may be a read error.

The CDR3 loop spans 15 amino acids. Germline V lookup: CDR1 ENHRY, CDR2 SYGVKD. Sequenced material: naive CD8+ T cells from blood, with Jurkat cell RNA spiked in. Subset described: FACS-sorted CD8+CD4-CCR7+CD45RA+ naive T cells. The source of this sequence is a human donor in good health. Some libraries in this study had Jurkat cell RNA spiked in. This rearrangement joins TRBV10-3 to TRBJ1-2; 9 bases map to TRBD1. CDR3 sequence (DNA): TGTGCCGTCAGTGAAGTGGGACAGGGAAACTATGGCTACACCTTC. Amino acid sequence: CAVSEVGQGNYGYTF.